This TCR beta chain came from a study of T cell responses to AZD1222 COVID-19 vaccine. Study-wide results and caveats: Spike regions recognized by vaccine-associated CD4 TCRs spanned the protein, led by 160-218 and 743-854. Every sample of the repertoires postdated the peak T cell response.

V lost 2 bases to trimming and J lost 5 bases, with 19 bases between them. The CDR3 loop spans 17 amino acids. Germline V lookup: CDR1 SEHNR, CDR2 FQNEAQ (reference sequence). Measured with immunoSEQ multiplex PCR; TCRdb has only the in-frame clones, and not every one. The sample consists of roughly 110,000 clones, about 87% of them appearing once. Comments on this clone: Antigen unknown.

This sample comprised peripheral blood, obtained 28 days after the second AZD1222 dose. This clonotype was sampled from an adult who received the AZD1222 COVID-19 vaccine. The gene calls are TRBV7-9 and TRBJ2-1; D perhaps matches TRBD2 (7 bases). The CDR3 region has the DNA TGTGCCAGCAGCTTACCCGGCAGATCGGGGGGCAACAATGAGCAGTTCTTC. It specifies CASSLPGRSGGNNEQFF.